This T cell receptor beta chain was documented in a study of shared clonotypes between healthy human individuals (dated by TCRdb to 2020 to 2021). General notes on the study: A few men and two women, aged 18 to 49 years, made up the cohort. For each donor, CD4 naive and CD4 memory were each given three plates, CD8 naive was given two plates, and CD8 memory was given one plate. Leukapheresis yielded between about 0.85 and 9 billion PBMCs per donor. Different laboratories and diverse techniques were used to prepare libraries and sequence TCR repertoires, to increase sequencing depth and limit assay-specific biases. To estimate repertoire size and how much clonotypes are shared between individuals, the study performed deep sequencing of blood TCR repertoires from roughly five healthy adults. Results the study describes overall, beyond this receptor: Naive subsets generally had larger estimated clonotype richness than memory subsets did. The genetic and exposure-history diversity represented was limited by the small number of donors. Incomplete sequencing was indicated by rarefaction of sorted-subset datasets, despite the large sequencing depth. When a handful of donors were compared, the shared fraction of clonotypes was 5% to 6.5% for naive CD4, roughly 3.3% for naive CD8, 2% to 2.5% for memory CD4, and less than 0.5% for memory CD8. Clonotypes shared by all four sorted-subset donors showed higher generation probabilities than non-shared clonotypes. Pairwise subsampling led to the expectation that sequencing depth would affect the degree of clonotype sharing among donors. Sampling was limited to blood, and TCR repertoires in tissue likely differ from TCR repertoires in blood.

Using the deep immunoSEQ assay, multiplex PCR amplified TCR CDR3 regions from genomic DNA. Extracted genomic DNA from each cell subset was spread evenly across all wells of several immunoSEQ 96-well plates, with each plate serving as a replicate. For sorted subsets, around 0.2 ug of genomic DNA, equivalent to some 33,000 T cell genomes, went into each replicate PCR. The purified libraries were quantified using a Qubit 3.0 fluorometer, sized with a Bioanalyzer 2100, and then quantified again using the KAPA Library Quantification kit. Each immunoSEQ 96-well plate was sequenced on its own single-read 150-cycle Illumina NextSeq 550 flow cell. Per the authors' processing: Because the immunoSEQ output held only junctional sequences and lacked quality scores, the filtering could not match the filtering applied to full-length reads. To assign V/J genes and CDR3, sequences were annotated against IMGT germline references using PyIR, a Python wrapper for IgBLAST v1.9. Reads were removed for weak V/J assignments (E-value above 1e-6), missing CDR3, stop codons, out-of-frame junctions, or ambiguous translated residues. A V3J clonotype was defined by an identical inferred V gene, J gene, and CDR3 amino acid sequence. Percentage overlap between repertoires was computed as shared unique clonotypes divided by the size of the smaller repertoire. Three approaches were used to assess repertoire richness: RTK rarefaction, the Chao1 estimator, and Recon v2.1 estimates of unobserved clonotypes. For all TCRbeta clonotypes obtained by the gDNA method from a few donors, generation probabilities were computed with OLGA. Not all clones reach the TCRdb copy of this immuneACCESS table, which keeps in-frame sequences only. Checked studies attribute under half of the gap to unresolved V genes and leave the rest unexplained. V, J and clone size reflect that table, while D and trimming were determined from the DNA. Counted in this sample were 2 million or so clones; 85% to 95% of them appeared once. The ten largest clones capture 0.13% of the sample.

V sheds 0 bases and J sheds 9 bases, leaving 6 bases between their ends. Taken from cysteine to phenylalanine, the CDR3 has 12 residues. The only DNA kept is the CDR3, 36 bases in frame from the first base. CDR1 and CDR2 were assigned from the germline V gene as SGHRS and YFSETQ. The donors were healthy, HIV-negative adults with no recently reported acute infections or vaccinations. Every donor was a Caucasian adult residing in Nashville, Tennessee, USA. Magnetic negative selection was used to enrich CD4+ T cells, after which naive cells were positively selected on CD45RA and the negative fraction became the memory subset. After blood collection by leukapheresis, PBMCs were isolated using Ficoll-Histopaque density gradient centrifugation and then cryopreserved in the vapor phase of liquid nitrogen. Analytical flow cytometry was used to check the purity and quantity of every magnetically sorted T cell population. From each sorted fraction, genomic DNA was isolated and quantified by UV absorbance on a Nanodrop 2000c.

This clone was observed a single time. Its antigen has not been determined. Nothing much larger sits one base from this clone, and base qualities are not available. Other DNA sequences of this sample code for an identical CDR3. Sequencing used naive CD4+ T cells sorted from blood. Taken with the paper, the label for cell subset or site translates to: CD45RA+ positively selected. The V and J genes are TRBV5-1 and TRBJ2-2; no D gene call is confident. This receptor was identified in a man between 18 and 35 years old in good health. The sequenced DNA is TGCGCCAGCAGCTTGGCAGGCCGGGAGCTGTTTTTT. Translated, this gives CASSLAGRELFF.